Reported below is one T cell receptor beta chain. The data belong to a study of CD8 T cells in Susac syndrome. CDR3 size: 14 residues. V lost 0 bases, J lost 4 bases, and 7 bases lay in between. Germline loops: CDR1 SGHAT, CDR2 FQNNGV. Random-hexamer reverse transcription was applied to about 0.45 to 1 ug RNA. TCRdb redid the calling of the immunoSEQ multiplex PCR reads with MiXCR, one entry per CDR3 protein. The repertoire holds more than 65,000 distinct CDR3 sequences, with roughly 94% as singletons. This sequence originates from a human donor in good health. The genes are TRBV11-2 and TRBJ2-1; no firm D call. Sequenced: CD8+ T cells from PBMCs. CDR3 bases: TGTGCCAGCAGCTTAGATCCGGTTTACAATGAGCAGTTCTTC. Amino acids: CASSLDPVYNEQFF.